This TCR beta chain was captured in a study of blood T cell repertoires in COVID-19. Across the whole study: Acute and convalescent COVID-19 samples came from the United States, Italy and Spain.

Profiled with immunoSEQ multiplex PCR; TCRdb holds only in-frame clones, not every one. The sample consists of about 240,000 clones, 80% to 90% of them appearing once. Patients at the Seattle site were enrolled during active infection and followed longitudinally. J lost 5 bases, V lost 3 bases, and 4 bases had no gene match. The length of the CDR3 is 13 residues. Germline assignment: CDR1 SGHRS and CDR2 YFSETQ. Sample: peripheral blood. This sequence joins TRBV5-1 and TRBJ2-5, with TRBD1 matching over 7 bases. The source of this sequence is an elderly woman with COVID-19, enrolled during active disease. The DNA of the CDR3 is TGCGCCAGCAGCTACGACAGGGTTGAGACCCAGTACTTC. It specifies CASSYDRVETQYF. The full variable domain, in which reference TRBV5-1 and TRBJ2-5 provide the parts outside the CDR3, is KAGVTQTPRYLIKTRGQQVTLSCSPISGHRSVSWYQQTPGQGLQFLFEYFSETQRNKGNFPGRFSGRQFSNSRSEMNVSTLELGDSALYLCASSYDRVETQYFGPGTRLLVL.